This T cell receptor (beta chain) was recorded in a study of T cell changes during pregnancy in multiple sclerosis. Assay: immunoSEQ multiplex PCR; the TCRdb copy retains only in-frame clones and omits some. The repertoire holds about 41,000 clones, with 80% to 90% as singletons. The ends lost 4 bases at V and 4 bases at J; junction bases unmatched: 10. Per germline, CDR1 KGHSH and CDR2 LQKENI. The CDR3 totals 17 residues. The chain combines TRBV18 with TRBJ2-3; 11 nucleotides align to TRBD2. The source material was CD4+ T cells from peripheral blood mononuclear cells, sampled in the first trimester of pregnancy. The TCR was taken from a female donor with multiple sclerosis, enrolled in a pregnancy study. CDR3 region: CASSHGVSGRGSDTQYF. Written as DNA, the CDR3 is TGTGCCAGCTCACACGGCGTTAGCGGGAGGGGATCAGATACGCAGTATTTT.